This TCR beta chain was retrieved from a study of blood T cells in healthy people across ages. With a J-beta primer mix and a sample-barcoded 5' primer, a second PCR ran about 7 to 11 cycles. TCRdb reprocessed the 5' RACE reads via MiXCR and lists one record per CDR3 protein. The sample shows about 800,000 distinct CDR3 sequences, more than 20% of them seen only once. The donors, aged roughly 6 to 90, were healthy Caucasians from Russia. This CDR3 has 19 amino acids. Germline CDR1 MGHRA, CDR2 YSYEKL. The table lists this clonotype with a few counts. The sample also formed part of further work on T cells of mothers and their children.

J is TRBJ2-5 and V is TRBV4-1; possible D gene TRBD1, 5 bases. Judging by the DNA end, TRBJ2-7 fits better; the J call may be wrong. Input material: blood. The sequence derives from a boy aged 5-17 years in good health. Here the CDR3 reads CASSQESPTDSIRTYEQYF. The CDR3 coding sequence is TGCGCCAGCAGCCAAGAATCGCCGACCGACAGTATTCGGACCTACGAGCAGTACTTC.